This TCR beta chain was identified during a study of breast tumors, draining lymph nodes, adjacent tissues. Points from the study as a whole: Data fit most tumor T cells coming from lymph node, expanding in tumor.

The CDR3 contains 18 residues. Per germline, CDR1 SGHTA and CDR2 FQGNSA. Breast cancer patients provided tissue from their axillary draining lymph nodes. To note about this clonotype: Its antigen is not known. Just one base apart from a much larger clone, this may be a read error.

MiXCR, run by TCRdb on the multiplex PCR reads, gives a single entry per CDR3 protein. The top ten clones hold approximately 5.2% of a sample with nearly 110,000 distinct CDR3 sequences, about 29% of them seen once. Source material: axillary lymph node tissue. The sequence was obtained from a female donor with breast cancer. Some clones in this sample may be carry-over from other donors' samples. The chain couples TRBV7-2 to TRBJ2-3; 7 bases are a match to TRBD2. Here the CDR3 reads CASSFKRGTTPSTHTQYF. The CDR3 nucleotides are TGTGCCAGCAGCTTCAAAAGAGGGACTACACCTAGCACACATACGCAGTATTTT.